One and the same sample provided the 9 T cell receptor beta chains below, sequenced in a study of T cells in Graves' hyperthyroidism and ophthalmopathy. TCR beta CDR3 region amplification was performed from RNA transcripts. The HTBI set primed first-round TCR CDR3 RT-PCR. In TCRdb, the multiplex PCR reads were re-called with MiXCR into one record per CDR3 protein. The sample yields some 800,000 distinct CDR3 sequences, 35% to 40% seen once. The sample comprised blood. The receptors come from a man aged 18 to 30 with Graves' hyperthyroidism.

This CDR3 reads CASSFRNGLNTEAFF. The DNA for the CDR3 is TGTGCCAGCAGCTTCCGTAACGGGTTGAACACTGAAGCTTTCTTT. The rearrangement links TRBV5-5 to TRBJ1-1, with no clear D. Germline-derived CDR1 and CDR2 are SGHKS and YYEKEE (reference sequence). V was shortened by 2 bases and J by 0 bases, with 11 bases between the two germline ends. The CDR3 runs 15 residues.

This clonotype was observed many times. The chain joins TRBV6-1 to TRBJ1-1, with D hard to call. V was trimmed by 1 base and J by 1 base, leaving 4 bases between them. The germline gives CDR1 MNHNS, CDR2 SASEGT. The CDR3 is 13 amino acids. CDR3: CASSEGRNTEAFF. In nucleotides, the CDR3 is TGTGCCAGCAGTGAAGGGAGGAACACTGAAGCTTTCTTT.

This chain uses TRBV9 with TRBJ1-2, with D hard to call. The germline V gene encodes CDR1 SGDLS and CDR2 YYNGEE. This CDR3 comprises 16 residues. V was pared by 0 bases and J by 8 bases, with 20 bases between. As DNA, the CDR3 is TGTGCCAGCAGCGTAGAGGACTCATTCCCTCCGTGGGGCTACACCTTC. The encoded protein is CASSVEDSFPPWGYTF.

This clonotype was seen once. The chain joins TRBV7-6 to TRBJ2-5; D uncertain. The germline V gene has CDR1 SGHVS and CDR2 FNYEAQ. The CDR3 runs to 12 residues. Trimming removed 11 bases from V and 7 bases from J, with 17 bases in between. The DNA of the CDR3 is TGTGCCCCTTTGACCGCCTCAGGGACCCAGTACTTC. Its protein is CAPLTASGTQYF.

This clonotype was seen many times. The V gene is TRBV2, the J gene TRBJ1-5, with D unclear. CDR1 and CDR2 from the germline V gene are SNHLY and FYNNEI. CDR3 length: 13 amino acids. Trimming pared 7 bases from V and 3 bases from J, leaving 10 bases between. Here the CDR3 reads CASKTSDNQPQHF. The DNA of the CDR3 is TGTGCCAGCAAGACGTCAGACAATCAGCCCCAGCATTTT.

This clonotype was seen at least ten times. No conserved phenylalanine or tryptophan ends this CDR3, so it is likely a read error. The genes are TRBV29-1 and TRBJ1-2; weak D call: TRBD1 (5 bases). CDR1 SQVTM and CDR2 ANQGSEA come from the germline V gene. The V end lost 4 bases, the J end lost 4 bases, and 7 bases lay between the germline ends. The CDR3 consists of 11 residues. The CDR3 nucleotides read TGCAGCGTTGCAGGGACCTATGGCTACACCTCC. The encoded protein is CSVAGTYGYTS.

This clonotype showed up just a few times. The chain is built from TRBV5-1 and TRBJ2-7, with 11 bases that match TRBD1. Trimming cost V 4 bases and J 5 bases; bases outside gene matches: 5. The CDR3 runs to 14 residues. Germline V gives CDR1 SGHRS, CDR2 YFSETQ. CDR3: CASSIGQGANEQYF. The CDR3 DNA follows: TGCGCCAGCAGCATCGGACAGGGGGCGAACGAGCAGTACTTC.

Ten or more counts support this clonotype. This chain joins TRBV29-1 and TRBJ1-1, with D hard to call. This CDR3 comprises 11 residues. Germline lookup yields CDR1 SQVTM and CDR2 ANQGSEA. DNA of the CDR3: TGCGGAGTCCCCCTGAACACTGAAGCTTTCTTT. This gives the protein CGVPLNTEAFF. The whole variable domain, filled in from reference TRBV29-1 and TRBJ1-1, reads SAVISQKPSRDICQRGTSLTIQCQVDSQVTMMFWYRQQPGQSLTLIATANQGSEATYESGFVIDKFPISRPNLTFSTLTVSNMSPEDSSIYLCGVPLNTEAFFGQGTRLTVV.

Comment on this clonotype: Germline and junction disagree at one end, which may indicate a read error. The CDR3 spells CTSSQPLGVETQYF. The CDR3 DNA follows: TGTACCAGCAGCCAACCGCTGGGAGTGGAGACCCAGTACTTC. The chain joins TRBV6-6 to TRBJ2-5; possibly TRBD2 for D (5 bases). CDR3 length: 14 residues. Germline CDR1 MNHNY, CDR2 SVGAGI (reference sequence).